This TCR beta chain was recorded in a study of cytomegalovirus exposure and HLA in healthy donors. The study ran its PCR with 60 Vbeta and 13 Jbeta primers. TCRdb's table, derived via immunoSEQ multiplex PCR, lists solely in-frame clones and lacks some. The sample has 200,000 or so clones, 65% to 85% seen once; the top ten hold 4.5% to 7.5%. The CDR3 extends over 15 amino acids. CDR1 is MNHEY, CDR2 SMNVEV, per germline (reference sequence). V shed 2 bases and J 8 bases; nucleotides not matched to a gene: 7. This sequence originates from a woman in her twenties or thirties in good health and CMV-seropositive. The source material was PBMCs. J is TRBJ1-2 and V is TRBV27; the match to TRBD1 covers 11 bases. The CDR3 reads CASSLTGQGAVGYTF. The CDR3 DNA sequence: TGTGCCAGCAGTTTAACCGGACAGGGGGCTGTCGGCTACACCTTC.